The entry below gives a single T cell receptor (beta chain) sequence along with its context. Its cognate antigen has yet to be identified. One base away there is no much larger clone; base qualities are not given. The sample comes from a study of graft-versus-host responses after intestinal transplantation (dated by TCRdb to about 2021). Background on the whole study: Multivisceral, liver-intestinal, or isolated intestinal transplants were received by the recipients. Graft-versus-host and host-versus-graft alloreactive T cell clones were tracked in the graft, circulation and bone marrow after intestinal transplantation using bulk TCR-beta CDR3 sequencing. A cohort of around 25 intestinal transplant recipients, including one retransplant, was enrolled, and a few patients lacking pretransplant specimens were excluded. To identify alloreactive clones, pre-transplant mixed lymphocyte reaction products were sequenced and compared with unstimulated pre-transplant donor and recipient T cells. Anti-thymocyte globulin induction was given to all recipients, followed by maintenance tacrolimus and steroids for two to four years. A peak of at least 4% donor T cells among recipient peripheral blood mononuclear cells was the definition used for donor T cell macrochimerism. Instead of going to the commercial service, samples from three later patients were sequenced in-house on an Illumina MiSeq and processed with MiXCR.

Library preparation was by the immunoSEQ multiplex PCR assay. In most patients, genomic DNA was isolated using the Qiagen DNeasy Blood and Tissue Kit and sent frozen to Adaptive Biotechnologies for TCR sequencing. High-throughput TCR-beta CDR3 sequencing of genomic DNA from most patients was performed by Adaptive Biotechnologies. The published analysis was carried out like this. TCR sequencing data for 15 to 20 patients were retrieved from Adaptive's ImmunoSEQ software; a few other patients were processed with MiXCR and VDJtools. CD4 versus CD8 sorting errors were corrected by removing sequences found in both subsets at a frequency ratio below 5:1. CDR3 nucleotide sequences shared between donor and recipient were removed because their origin could not be assigned. At least 2-fold expansion over unstimulated cells and a minimum CFSE-low frequency of 0.002% (template counts) or 0.001% (read counts) were required for clones to be classified as alloreactive. Mappable clones were those detected in sequenced pre-transplant spleen, lymph node, or MLR CFSE-low populations of the donor or recipient. The cumulative frequency of alloreactive clones was calculated as a percentage of all sequences, weighted by copy number. Entries here come from immuneACCESS through TCRdb and include only in-frame sequences with V and J called. Some clones fail to appear in such tables; in the studies checked, an unresolved V gene covers under half of the shortfall, and the cause of the remainder is unknown. V and J calls and clone size are copied from that table; D and trimming were computed from the DNA. Present in this sample are about 92,000 clones, 80% to 95% of which were seen just once. Of the sample, approximately 6% falls within the top ten clones.

The time point label here, explained by the study, means: cells obtained before transplantation from donor or recipient. CD3+CD4+ and CD3+CD8+ populations were FACS-sorted from unstimulated pre-transplant donor and recipient cells taken from spleen or lymph nodes. Based on the germline V gene, the CDR1 and CDR2 sequences are MGHDK and SYGVNS. Counted from cysteine to phenylalanine, this CDR3 has 15 amino acids. Only the CDR3 DNA is retained, 45 bases long and in frame from the first base. V is pared back by 1 base and J by 1 base, with 10 bases lying between the germline termini. The investigation overall reported the following: In the allografts of patients with donor T cell macrochimerism, GvH to HvG T cell clonal ratios were high. The relatively low number and heterogeneity of intestinal transplant patients limited the conclusions. GvH clones were found in recipient bone marrow, and some of the GvH clones appeared earlier in ileal mucosa or blood, which is consistent with an intestinal mucosal origin. Early after transplant, declines in HvG clones were associated with peak levels of circulating GvH clones.

The receptor's source is a human donor who received an intestinal transplant. The V and J segments used are TRBV25-1 and TRBJ2-5, with no confidently assigned D gene. The specimen comprised unstimulated CD8+ T cells sorted from spleen or lymph node cells, sampled before intestinal transplant. The DNA reads TGTGCCAGCAGTGAATTGAGGTCAGCCCAAGAGACCCAGTACTTC. The translation is CASSELRSAQETQYF.